These 28 T cell receptor beta chains share one sample of origin, sequenced in a study of blood T cell repertoires in COVID-19. Profiling relied on immunoSEQ multiplex PCR, and the TCRdb table lists in-frame clones only, not all of them. The table has 190,000 or so clones, more than 85% seen once. The sample was peripheral blood. The receptors were gathered from a man aged 35-49 years with active or convalescent COVID-19.

The rearrangement links TRBV15 to TRBJ1-3; no clear D gene. The CDR3 length is 14 residues. The germline V gene encodes CDR1 LNHNV and CDR2 YYDKDF (reference sequence). Trimming left V 0 bases short and J 4 bases short, with 7 bases between. The CDR3 protein is CATSRDWAGNTIYF. In nucleotides, the CDR3 is TGTGCCACCAGCAGAGATTGGGCGGGAAACACCATATATTTT.

CDR3 sequence (DNA): TGTGCCAGCAGCGTAGAGGGTCTAGCGGGCACAGATACGCAGTATTTT. It specifies CASSVEGLAGTDTQYF. The chain uses TRBV9 and TRBJ2-3; TRBD2 matches 7 bases. The CDR3 totals 16 residues. V dropped 0 bases and J dropped 1; count of bases not matched to a gene: 5. From germline, CDR1 is SGDLS and CDR2 YYNGEE.

V usage is TRBV29-1 and J usage is TRBJ2-3; D unclear. The V end lost 5 bases, the J end lost 0 bases, and 9 bases lay between the germline ends. This CDR3 spans 13 amino acids. The germline V gene has CDR1 SQVTM and CDR2 ANQGSEA. CDR3 DNA sequence: TGCAGCGTTAAGACTTCTAGCACAGATACGCAGTATTTT. It specifies CSVKTSSTDTQYF.

The rearrangement joins TRBV27 to TRBJ2-7; 13 nucleotides line up with TRBD2. V lost 2 bases to trimming and J lost 2 bases; unmatched junction nucleotides: 6. The CDR3 runs to 17 residues. CDR1 is MNHEY and CDR2 is SMNVEV in the germline V gene (reference sequence). CDR3 coding DNA: TGTGCCAGCAGTTTACCACCAACTAGCGGGAGGGCCTACGAGCAGTACTTC. Translation gives CASSLPPTSGRAYEQYF.

The chain links TRBV7-3 to TRBJ2-5; D uncertain. There are 13 residues in the CDR3. V was clipped by 2 bases and J by 2 bases, with 6 bases between them. The germline gives CDR1 SGHTA, CDR2 FQGTGA. The CDR3 protein is CASSLGRQETQYF. The CDR3 DNA follows: TGTGCCAGCAGCTTAGGCAGGCAAGAGACCCAGTACTTC.

This rearrangement joins TRBV28 to TRBJ1-4; D unresolved. V dropped 7 bases and J dropped 0 bases, with 15 bases sitting between them. Germline V gene data show CDR1 as MDHEN and CDR2 as SYDVKM. This CDR3 is 16 amino acids long. The CDR3 DNA reads TGTGCCAGCACCCTAGCTCTCGGTGCAACTAATGAAAAACTGTTTTTT. It is translated as CASTLALGATNEKLFF.

The chain has TRBV28 and TRBJ1-2; TRBD1 matches 7 bases. The CDR3 length is 13 residues. The junction had 5 bases not matched to a gene; V was cut back by 6 bases and J by 4 bases. The V gene's germline CDR1 is MDHEN and CDR2 SYDVKM. The CDR3 DNA is TGTGCCAGCAGCTCGGACAGGTCCTATGGCTACACCTTC. It specifies CASSSDRSYGYTF.

The chain joins TRBV12-3 or TRBV12-4 to TRBJ2-1, with D possibly matching TRBD2 (5 bases). Trimming took off 8 bases at V and 8 bases at J, with 13 bases between the two ends. The CDR3 length is 12 residues. The CDR3 DNA reads TGTGCCAGCGTGGACCTAGCCCATGAGCAGTTCTTC. It yields the protein CASVDLAHEQFF.

The gene calls are TRBV28 and TRBJ2-7, with 9 nucleotides matching TRBD1. This CDR3 is 14 amino acids long. V lost 3 bases to trimming and J lost 6 bases; unmatched junction nucleotides: 6. The V gene's germline CDR1 is MDHEN and CDR2 SYDVKM. The CDR3 bases are TGTGCCAGCAGTTTGCGGACAGGGGTTCCCGAGCAGTACTTC. The encoded protein is CASSLRTGVPEQYF.

V usage is TRBV5-1 and J usage is TRBJ1-4; TRBD1 is a possible D gene (6 bases). With 3 bases removed from V and 2 bases from J, the gap between germline ends came to 11 bases. Germline V CDR1 and CDR2: SGHRS, YFSETQ. CDR3 length equals 15 residues. The CDR3 DNA reads TGCGCCAGCAGCTCTACTGGACAGACTAATGAAAAACTGTTTTTT. This translates into CASSSTGQTNEKLFF.

The CDR3 coding sequence is TGTGCCAGCAGCCGGACAGGACTAAACACCGGGGAGCTGTTTTTT. Protein sequence: CASSRTGLNTGELFF. This chain joins TRBV7-9 and TRBJ2-2, with a weak D call TRBD1 (7 bases). Deletions cut 5 bases from V and 2 bases from J, with 12 bases between. This CDR3 region has 15 residues. Germline loops: CDR1 SEHNR, CDR2 FQNEAQ (reference sequence).

This clone was seen only a few times. The chain has TRBV6-6 and TRBJ1-2; no definite D call. Looked up from germline, CDR1 is MNHNY and CDR2 is SVGAGI (reference sequence). The CDR3 totals 13 residues. V lost 4 bases, J lost 1 base, and 7 bases lay in between. The CDR3 nucleotides read TGTGCCAGCAGTTCAGACAATAACTATGGCTACACCTTC. It yields the protein CASSSDNNYGYTF.

The chain employs TRBV12-5 and TRBJ2-7, with 11 bases lining up with TRBD1. CDR1 is LGHNT, CDR2 FRNRAP, per germline. The CDR3 loop spans 14 amino acids. In nucleotides, the CDR3 is TGTCCCCCAAGGGAGGACAGGGGGCGCGACGAGCAGTACTTC. This encodes CPPREDRGRDEQYF.

V gene TRBV11-3 combines with J gene TRBJ2-3; the D is unclear. CDR1 is SGHNT and CDR2 is YENEEA in the germline V gene. V was clipped by 0 bases and J by 2 bases, with 6 bases between them. This CDR3 spans 14 amino acids. The CDR3, as DNA: TGTGCCAGCAGCTTAGACCCCGTCACAGATACGCAGTATTTT. It is translated as CASSLDPVTDTQYF.

The chain uses TRBV18 and TRBJ1-4; D uncertain. V lost 3 bases to trimming and J lost 7 bases, with 9 bases between them. This CDR3 spans 13 amino acids. The V gene's germline CDR1 is KGHSH and CDR2 LQKENI. The CDR3 DNA is TGTGCCAGCTCACCTTCGGGTAGTGAAAAACTGTTTTTT. Translated: CASSPSGSEKLFF.

The V and J genes are TRBV12-5 and TRBJ1-2; no firm D call. Trimming removed 1 base at V and 8 bases at J, with 5 bases between. CDR3 size: 11 residues. Germline-derived CDR1 and CDR2 are LGHNT and FRNRAP. The chain's CDR3 is CASGLGGGYTF. DNA of the CDR3: TGTGCTAGTGGTTTGGGAGGAGGCTACACCTTC. The full variable domain, its missing parts supplied by reference TRBV12-5 and TRBJ1-2, is DARVTQTPRHKVTEMGQEVTMRCQPILGHNTVFWYRQTMMQGLELLAYFRNRAPLDDSGMPKDRFSAEMPDATLATLKIQPSEPRDSAVYFCASGLGGGYTFGSGTRLTVV.

The chain uses TRBV6-5 and TRBJ2-1, with TRBD1 identical over 9 bases. From germline, CDR1 is MNHEY and CDR2 SVGAGI. CDR3 size: 15 residues. The trim removed 5 bases at V and 1 base at J, leaving 3 bases unmatched. CDR3 sequence reads: CASSPGQGSYNEQFF. DNA for the CDR3: TGTGCCAGCAGTCCGGGACAGGGTTCCTACAATGAGCAGTTCTTC.

The V gene is TRBV7-9, the J gene TRBJ1-5; D remains unclear. CDR3 size: 15 residues. Trimming shortened V by 3 bases and J by 6 bases, and 15 bases separated the two germline ends. Germline V lookup: CDR1 SEHNR, CDR2 FQNEAQ (reference sequence). DNA of the CDR3: TGTGCCAGCAGCTTCGGACTACGGAGGATTCAGCCCCAGCATTTT. Translation gives CASSFGLRRIQPQHF. The full variable domain, completed using reference TRBV7-9 and TRBJ1-5, is DTGVSQNPRHKITKRGQNVTFRCDPISEHNRLYWYRQTLGQGPEFLTYFQNEAQLEKSRLLSDRFSAERPKGSFSTLEIQRTEQGDSAMYLCASSFGLRRIQPQHFGDGTRLSIL.

The chain combines TRBV5-6 with TRBJ1-6; 7 nucleotides line up with TRBD1. The CDR3 runs to 14 residues. Germline lookup yields CDR1 SGHDT and CDR2 YYEEEE. V was pared by 5 bases and J by 7 bases, with 6 bases of the junction left unmatched. Here the CDR3 DNA reads TGTGCCAGCAGGGACGGGACAGTAAATTCACCCCTCCACTTT. Its translation is CASRDGTVNSPLHF.

J is TRBJ2-1 and V is TRBV7-9; 7 bases map to TRBD2. V lost 1 base, J lost 7 bases, and 4 bases stayed unmatched. Germline-derived CDR1 and CDR2 are SEHNR and FQNEAQ (reference sequence). This CDR3 is built from 14 residues. In nucleotides, the CDR3 is TGTGCCAGCAGCTTAGTCGGGGGGAAGAATGAGCAGTTCTTC. It codes for CASSLVGGKNEQFF.

The chain combines TRBV2 with TRBJ2-5, with TRBD1 as a possible D gene (5 bases). Looked up from germline, CDR1 is SNHLY and CDR2 is FYNNEI. V was trimmed by 6 bases and J by 5 bases, leaving 16 bases between them. CDR3 length equals 14 residues. The CDR3 nucleotides are TGTGCCAGCAGCTCAGGGCCCCTCGGGGAGACCCAGTACTTC. Its translation is CASSSGPLGETQYF.

The chain employs TRBV19 and TRBJ2-1; 8 nucleotides align to TRBD2. This CDR3 contains 16 residues. The germline CDR1 and CDR2 sequences are LNHDA and SQIVND (reference sequence). With V trimmed by 5 bases and J by 4 bases, 10 bases remained unmatched. DNA of the CDR3: TGTGCCAGTAGTTTTCTTGGGAGCGGGGGATACAATGAGCAGTTCTTC. It yields the protein CASSFLGSGGYNEQFF.

This clone was seen more than once but under ten times. This rearrangement joins TRBV16 to TRBJ1-1; no definite D call. Germline V gives CDR1 KGHSY, CDR2 FQNENV. V lost 4 bases and J 1 base, leaving 10 bases between the germline ends. The CDR3 length is 14 residues. CDR3 sequence (DNA): TGTGCCAGCAGCCTATTAACAGCGAACACTGAAGCTTTCTTT. This encodes CASSLLTANTEAFF.

The CDR3 DNA reads as TGTGCCAGCAGCCCGGGACTAGATAATGAGCAGTTCTTC. This gives the protein CASSPGLDNEQFF. The rearrangement joins TRBV11-3 to TRBJ2-1, with 8 bases lining up with TRBD2. Germline CDR1 SGHNT, CDR2 YENEEA. V shed 5 bases and J 7 bases; nucleotides not matched to a gene: 4. The CDR3 is made up of 13 amino acids.

This clone appeared once. The chain uses TRBV7-2 and TRBJ1-1; TRBD1 matches 7 bases. With V trimmed by 8 bases and J by 0 bases, 3 bases remained unmatched. Germline V gene lookup returns CDR1 SGHTA and CDR2 FQGNSA. The CDR3 covers 13 residues. The CDR3 is CASQDRVNTEAFF. The CDR3 DNA follows: TGTGCCAGCCAAGACAGGGTGAACACTGAAGCTTTCTTT.

The chain is built from TRBV7-2 and TRBJ1-2, with TRBD1 as a possible D gene (5 bases). From germline, CDR1 is SGHTA and CDR2 FQGNSA. This CDR3 has 15 residues. Trimming pared 5 bases from V and 3 bases from J, leaving 16 bases between. DNA for the CDR3: TGTGCCAGCAGCCCCTGGGAGGGAGGGGACTATGGCTACACCTTC. It yields the protein CASSPWEGGDYGYTF.

The V and J genes are TRBV6-6 and TRBJ2-2; possibly TRBD2 for D (5 bases). Trimming removed 2 bases at V and 7 bases at J, with 5 bases between. Germline lookup yields CDR1 MNHNY and CDR2 SVGAGI (reference sequence). The CDR3 consists of 12 residues. CDR3 coding DNA: TGTGCCAGCAGTTACGGGAGCGGGGAGCTGTTTTTT. Translation gives CASSYGSGELFF.

The genes are TRBV7-9 and TRBJ2-3, with D possibly TRBD1 on 5 matching bases. The CDR3 runs to 14 residues. The V gene's germline CDR1 is SEHNR and CDR2 FQNEAQ (reference sequence). V lost 5 bases and J lost 3, with 12 bases in between. The CDR3 bases are TGTGCCAGCAGCCGGAGCTCAGGGACAGATACGCAGTATTTT. Encoded protein: CASSRSSGTDTQYF.